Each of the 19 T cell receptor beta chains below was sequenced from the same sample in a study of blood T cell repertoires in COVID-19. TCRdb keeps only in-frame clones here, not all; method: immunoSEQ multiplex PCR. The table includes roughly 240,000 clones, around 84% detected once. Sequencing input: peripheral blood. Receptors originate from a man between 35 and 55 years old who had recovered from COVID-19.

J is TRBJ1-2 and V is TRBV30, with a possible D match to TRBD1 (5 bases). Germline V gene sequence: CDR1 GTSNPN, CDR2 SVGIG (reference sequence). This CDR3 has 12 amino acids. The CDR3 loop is CARPKGNYGYTF. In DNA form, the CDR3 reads TGTGCTCGACCTAAGGGGAACTATGGCTACACCTTC.

DNA of the CDR3: TGCGCCAGCAGTGAGTACTCGGGAGTGATGAGTGAGCAGTTCTTC. Translated, it gives CASSEYSGVMSEQFF. The V and J genes are TRBV10-1 and TRBJ2-1; TRBD2 might be the D (6 bases). CDR3 length equals 15 residues. V lost 1 base and J lost 9, with 16 bases in between. The germline CDR1 and CDR2 sequences are WNHNN and SYGVQD (reference sequence).

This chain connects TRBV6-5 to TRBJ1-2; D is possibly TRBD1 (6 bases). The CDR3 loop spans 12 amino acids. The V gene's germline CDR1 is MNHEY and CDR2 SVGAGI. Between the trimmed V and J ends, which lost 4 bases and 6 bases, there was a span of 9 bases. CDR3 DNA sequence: TGTGCCAGCAGTTTGACAGGTGATGGCTACACCTTC. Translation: CASSLTGDGYTF.

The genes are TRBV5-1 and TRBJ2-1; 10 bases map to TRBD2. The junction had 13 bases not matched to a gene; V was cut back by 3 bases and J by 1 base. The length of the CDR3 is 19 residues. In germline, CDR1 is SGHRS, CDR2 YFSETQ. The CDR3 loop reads CASSSSGRLGIISYNEQFF. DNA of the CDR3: TGCGCCAGCAGCTCTAGCGGGAGACTGGGGATAATTTCCTACAATGAGCAGTTCTTC.

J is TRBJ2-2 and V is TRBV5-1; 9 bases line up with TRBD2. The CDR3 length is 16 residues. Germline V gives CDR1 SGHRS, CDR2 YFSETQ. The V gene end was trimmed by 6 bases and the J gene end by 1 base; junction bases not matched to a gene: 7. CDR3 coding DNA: TGCGCCAGCAAACCAGCGGGAGGCATGAACACCGGGGAGCTGTTTTTT. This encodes CASKPAGGMNTGELFF.

CDR3 sequence (DNA): TGTGCCAGCAGCCAAGGTCCAGGGGGCGCGGGCACTGAAGCTTTCTTT. Translation: CASSQGPGGAGTEAFF. The V and J genes are TRBV3-1 (or the pseudogene TRBV3-2) and TRBJ1-1; 8 bases are shared with TRBD1. CDR1 LGHDT and CDR2 YNNKEL come from the germline V gene (reference sequence). V lost 1 base, J lost 4 bases, and 8 bases stayed unmatched. The CDR3 is made up of 16 amino acids.

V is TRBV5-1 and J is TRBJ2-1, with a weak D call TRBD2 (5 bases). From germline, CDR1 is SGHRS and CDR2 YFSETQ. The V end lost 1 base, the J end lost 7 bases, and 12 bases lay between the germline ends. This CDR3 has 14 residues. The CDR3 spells CASSLFGAENEQFF. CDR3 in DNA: TGCGCCAGCAGCTTGTTTGGAGCGGAAAATGAGCAGTTCTTC.

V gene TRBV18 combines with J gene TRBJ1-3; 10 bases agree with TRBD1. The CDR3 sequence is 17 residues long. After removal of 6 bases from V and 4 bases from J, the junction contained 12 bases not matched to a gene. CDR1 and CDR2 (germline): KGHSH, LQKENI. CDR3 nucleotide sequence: TGTGCCAGCTCGCCCGGGACAGGGGCCAGCGCGGGAAACACCATATATTTT. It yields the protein CASSPGTGASAGNTIYF.

The CDR3 region has the DNA TGTGCCAGCAGCTCGACTAGCGGAGAGACCCAGTACTTC. This encodes CASSSTSGETQYF. This chain joins TRBV7-9 and TRBJ2-5, with 9 bases matching TRBD2. Germline values: CDR1 SEHNR, CDR2 FQNEAQ (reference sequence). V lost 4 bases and J lost 4; bases outside the gene matches: 1. The CDR3 sequence is 13 residues long.

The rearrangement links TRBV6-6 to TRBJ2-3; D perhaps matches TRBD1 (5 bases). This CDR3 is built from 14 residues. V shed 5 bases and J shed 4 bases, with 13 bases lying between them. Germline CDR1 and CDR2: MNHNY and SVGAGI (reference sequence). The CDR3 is CASSRSGAADTQYF. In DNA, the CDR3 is TGTGCCAGCAGTCGAAGTGGGGCCGCAGATACGCAGTATTTT.

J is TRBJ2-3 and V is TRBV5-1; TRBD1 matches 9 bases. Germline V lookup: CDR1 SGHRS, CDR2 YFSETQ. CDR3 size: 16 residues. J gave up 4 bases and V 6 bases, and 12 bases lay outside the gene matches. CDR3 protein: CASTPGTGSIADTQYF. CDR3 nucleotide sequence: TGCGCCAGCACCCCCGGGACAGGGTCTATTGCAGATACGCAGTATTTT.

CDR3 nucleotide sequence: TGTGCCAGCTCACCACTAGGAGAAGCTAACTATGGCTACACCTTC. Translation: CASSPLGEANYGYTF. The chain combines TRBV18 with TRBJ1-2; D remains unclear. This CDR3 has 15 residues. CDR1 KGHSH and CDR2 LQKENI come from the germline V gene. V shed 1 base and J shed 0 bases, with 9 bases lying between them. Full variable domain (rest looked up from reference TRBV18 and TRBJ1-2): NAGVMQNPRHLVRRRGQEARLRCSPMKGHSHVYWYRQLPEEGLKFMVYLQKENIIDESGMPKERFSAEFPKEGPSILRIQQVVRGDSAAYFCASSPLGEANYGYTFGSGTRLTVV.

CDR3 amino acids: CASSLIWDRASYEQYF. The CDR3 DNA sequence: TGTGCCAGCAGTTTAATCTGGGACAGGGCTTCCTACGAGCAGTACTTC. This chain links TRBV27 with TRBJ2-7; 9 nucleotides agree with TRBD1. The junction had 6 bases not matched to a gene; V was cut back by 2 bases and J by 1 base. The germline CDR1 and CDR2 sequences are MNHEY and SMNVEV (reference sequence). The CDR3 extends over 16 amino acids.

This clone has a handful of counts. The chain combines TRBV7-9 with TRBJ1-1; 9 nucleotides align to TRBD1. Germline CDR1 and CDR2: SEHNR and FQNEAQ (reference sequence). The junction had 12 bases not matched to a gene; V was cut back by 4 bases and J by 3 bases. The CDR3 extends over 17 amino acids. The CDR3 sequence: CASSSQTGGLEYTEAFF. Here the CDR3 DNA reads TGTGCCAGCAGCTCACAGACAGGGGGTCTTGAGTACACTGAAGCTTTCTTT.

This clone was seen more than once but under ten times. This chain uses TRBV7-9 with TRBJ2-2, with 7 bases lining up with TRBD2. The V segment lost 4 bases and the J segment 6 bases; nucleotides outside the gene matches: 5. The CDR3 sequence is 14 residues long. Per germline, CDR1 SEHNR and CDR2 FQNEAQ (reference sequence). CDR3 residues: CASSSLRGSGELFF. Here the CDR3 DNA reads TGTGCCAGCAGCTCGTTGCGGGGGTCCGGGGAGCTGTTTTTT.

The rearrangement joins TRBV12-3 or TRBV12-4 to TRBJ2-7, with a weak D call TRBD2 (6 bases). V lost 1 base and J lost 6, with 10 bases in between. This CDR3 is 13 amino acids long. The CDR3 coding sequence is TGTGCCAGCAGTTTAGGGTACGGGGGCGAGCAGTACTTC. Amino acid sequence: CASSLGYGGEQYF.

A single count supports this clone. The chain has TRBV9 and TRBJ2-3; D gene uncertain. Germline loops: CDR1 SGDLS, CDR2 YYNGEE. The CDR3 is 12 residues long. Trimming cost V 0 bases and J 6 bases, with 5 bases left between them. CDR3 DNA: TGTGCCAGCAGCGTAGAGCGTGATACGCAGTATTTT. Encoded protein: CASSVERDTQYF.

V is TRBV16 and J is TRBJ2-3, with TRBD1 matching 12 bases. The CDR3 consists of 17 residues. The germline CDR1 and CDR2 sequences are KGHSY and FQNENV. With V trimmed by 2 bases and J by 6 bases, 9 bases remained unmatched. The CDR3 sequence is CASSQIPGQGATDTQYF. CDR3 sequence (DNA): TGTGCCAGCAGCCAAATTCCGGGACAGGGGGCTACCGATACGCAGTATTTT.

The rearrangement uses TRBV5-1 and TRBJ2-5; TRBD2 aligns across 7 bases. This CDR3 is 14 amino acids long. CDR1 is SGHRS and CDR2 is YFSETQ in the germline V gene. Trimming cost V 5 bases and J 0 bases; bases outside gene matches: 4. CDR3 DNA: TGCGCCAGCAGATTTCTAGCGGACCAAGAGACCCAGTACTTC. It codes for CASRFLADQETQYF.